The clone carrying this T cell receptor (beta chain) was counted between two and nine times. The data stem from a study of patients and donors after allogeneic stem cell transplantation. TCRdb called the RT-PCR reads again in MiXCR, with one record for every CDR3 protein. The sample has about a million distinct CDR3 sequences, roughly 18% seen once; the top ten hold 5% to 6.5%. This clonotype was sampled from a human donor who was either an allogeneic HSCT recipient or a stem cell or donor lymphocyte infusion donor (not recorded which). It is not recorded whose cells these are; they may come from a transplant donor. The sequencing sample was made of blood, either unsorted or a sorted T cell fraction (not recorded which).

This CDR3 is CASRIDNSPLHF. The CDR3 region has the DNA TGCGCCAGCAGGATCGATAATTCACCCCTCCACTTT. The chain combines TRBV5-1 with TRBJ1-6; D gene uncertain. V lost 5 bases and J lost 5, with 5 bases in between. This CDR3 has 12 residues. Germline V gene sequence: CDR1 SGHRS, CDR2 YFSETQ.